This entry is about one TCR beta chain. Many counts were recorded for this clonotype. The target of this receptor is not known. The sample holds no much larger clone one base away, and base qualities are not on file. The data are from a study of CD8 T cells in ankylosing spondylitis (dated by TCRdb to 2016 to 2017). For context, the study as a whole: T cell receptor beta repertoires were profiled in healthy donors and ankylosing spondylitis patients so that disease-linked TCR variants could be found. The whole study cohort included over 85 healthy donors and 25 or so ankylosing spondylitis patients. Peripheral blood was sampled, and synovial fluid was also collected from ankylosing spondylitis patients.

The paper as a whole reports these results and caveats: A CD8+ phenotype was shown by the disease-linked clones, which were found at relatively low frequencies in peripheral blood. Some motif variants had previously been reported in the synovial fluid and blood of reactive arthritis patients, which suggests shared mechanisms of disease initiation. A TCR beta motif of several highly homologous amino acid variants appeared characteristic of blood from ankylosing spondylitis patients. The disease-linked clones were reported to be significantly enriched in matched synovial fluid samples from ankylosing spondylitis patients.

The CDR3 measures 13 amino acids from cysteine to phenylalanine. The entry retains the CDR3 DNA only, 39 bases that are in frame from base 1. V is clipped by 1 base and J by 4 bases, and the sequence between their germline boundaries is 6 bases long. Via the germline V gene, CDR1 is SGDLS and CDR2 YYNGEE. The sample was run on an Illumina HiSeq 2500. TCR beta libraries were prepared by quantitative 5'-RACE with molecular barcodes. Regarding the original processing steps: Disease-linked TCR variants were identified with a new computational method built on a probabilistic model of VDJ rearrangement. TCRdb reworked the public reads: Q25 trimming with fastp, MiXCR clone assembly, productive beta chains retained. Identical CDR3 proteins give one entry, which carries the most common genes and DNA. TCRdb's processing, not the authors', yielded these V and J calls. This sample lists about 52,000 distinct CDR3 sequences; around 7.4% were detected once. The ten largest make up approximately 8.5% of the sample.

This receptor chain uses TRBV9 and TRBJ2-1; the D gene cannot be named for sure. The material sequenced was blood, either unsorted or a sorted T cell fraction (not recorded which). The clonotype originates from a female donor with ankylosing spondylitis or in good health (not recorded which). The CDR3 is CASSVTVYNEQFF. The DNA is TGTGCCAGCAGCGTAACAGTTTACAATGAGCAGTTCTTC.